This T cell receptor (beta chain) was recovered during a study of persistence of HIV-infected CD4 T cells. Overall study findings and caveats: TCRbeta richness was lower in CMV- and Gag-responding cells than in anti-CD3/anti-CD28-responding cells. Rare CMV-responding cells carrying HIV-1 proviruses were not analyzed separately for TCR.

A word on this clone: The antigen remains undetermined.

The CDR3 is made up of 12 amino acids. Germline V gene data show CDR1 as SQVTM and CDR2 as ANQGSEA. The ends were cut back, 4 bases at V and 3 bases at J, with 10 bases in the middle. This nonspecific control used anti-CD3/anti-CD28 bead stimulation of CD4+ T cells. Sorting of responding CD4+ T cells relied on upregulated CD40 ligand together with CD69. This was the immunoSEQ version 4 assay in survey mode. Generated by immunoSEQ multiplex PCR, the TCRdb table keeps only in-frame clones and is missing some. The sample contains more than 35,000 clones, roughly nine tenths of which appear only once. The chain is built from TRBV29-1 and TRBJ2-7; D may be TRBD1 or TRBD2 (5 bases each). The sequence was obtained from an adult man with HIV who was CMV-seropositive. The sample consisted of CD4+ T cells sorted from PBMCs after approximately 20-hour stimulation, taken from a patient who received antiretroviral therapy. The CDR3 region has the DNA TGCAGCGTTGGGGACCCTCGCTACGAGCAGTACTTC. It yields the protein CSVGDPRYEQYF.